Shown below are 13 T cell receptor beta chains from a single sample sequenced in a study of Ad26.COV2.S vaccination and SARS-CoV-2 variants. Treatment: roughly 20 received Ad26.COV2.S at low or high dose, single or two shots; five or six received placebo; per-sample allocation not given. Day 63 after the first vaccine or placebo injection was the time point for sampling. The method was immunoSEQ multiplex PCR; TCRdb's version includes in-frame clones alone and lacks a portion of them. The profile shows nearly 400,000 clones, 75% to 90% of them singletons. The sequences come from peripheral blood, collected in a trial of Ad26.COV2.S vaccine versus placebo. The receptors come from a person between 18 and 65 years old who received the Ad26.COV2.S COVID-19 vaccine or a placebo.

The chain combines TRBV12-3 or TRBV12-4 with TRBJ1-1, with a weak D call TRBD1 (5 bases). Deletions cut 7 bases from V and 6 bases from J, with 15 bases between. The CDR3 is 13 amino acids. The CDR3: CASTWGGRPEAFF. The CDR3 nucleotides are TGTGCCAGCACCTGGGGCGGGAGGCCTGAAGCTTTCTTT.

This clone was seen only once. The chain employs TRBV28 and TRBJ2-7; TRBD1 is a possible D gene (6 bases). Germline CDR1 is MDHEN and CDR2 is SYDVKM. CDR3 length: 15 residues. V lost 7 bases, J lost 2 bases, and 18 bases lay in between. The CDR3 reads CASTTPLQGAYEQYF. CDR3 DNA sequence: TGTGCCAGCACCACCCCGTTACAGGGAGCCTACGAGCAGTACTTC.

The CDR3 DNA reads as TGTGCCAGCAGCCCTACCCCAGGGACCCAGTACTTC. This gives the protein CASSPTPGTQYF. V and J are TRBV6-2 or TRBV6-3 and TRBJ2-5; D is unresolved. The V and J ends lost 6 bases and 7 bases respectively, with 12 bases between them. The CDR3 consists of 12 residues. Per the germline V gene, CDR1 is MNHEY and CDR2 is SVGEGT.

The chain couples TRBV15 to TRBJ2-1, with unresolved D. The length of the CDR3 is 15 residues. CDR1 LNHNV and CDR2 YYDKDF come from the germline V gene (reference sequence). The ends were cut back, 3 bases at V and 5 bases at J, with 14 bases in the middle. DNA of the CDR3: TGTGCCACCAGCAGCCAGAATGGACCCGACAATGAGCAGTTCTTC. Protein sequence: CATSSQNGPDNEQFF.

Comment on this clone: The same CDR3 can be traced to other DNA sequences in this sample. The chain couples TRBV6-5 to TRBJ1-6; 9 bases align to TRBD1. The CDR3 spans 14 residues. Germline loops: CDR1 MNHEY, CDR2 SVGAGI. V shed 6 bases and J 7 bases; nucleotides not matched to a gene: 4. For the CDR3, the DNA is TGTGCCAGCAGCCTTGGACAGGGGAATTCACCCCTCCACTTT. It yields the protein CASSLGQGNSPLHF.

The gene calls are TRBV12-3 or TRBV12-4 and TRBJ2-3; unclear D gene. V was cut by 7 bases and J by 5 bases, with 7 bases left in between. The CDR3 contains 11 residues. The CDR3 region is CASTPGDTQYF. DNA of the CDR3: TGTGCCAGCACCCCTGGAGATACGCAGTATTTT.

This clone was picked up a small number of times. V usage is TRBV2 and J usage is TRBJ1-1; D gene uncertain. The ends were cut back, 5 bases at V and 1 base at J, with 8 bases in the middle. Germline V CDR1 and CDR2: SNHLY, FYNNEI. This CDR3 is built from 13 residues. CDR3 protein: CASSISENTEAFF. The DNA for the CDR3 is TGTGCCAGCAGTATTTCCGAGAACACTGAAGCTTTCTTT.

The gene calls are TRBV2 and TRBJ2-7; 11 nucleotides agree with TRBD1. This CDR3 has 14 residues. Germline V gives CDR1 SNHLY, CDR2 FYNNEI. Germline trimming cut 4 bases from V and 5 bases from J; bases unmatched to any gene: 4. CDR3 bases: TGTGCCAGCAGTGTTTGGACAGGGGGCGACGAGCAGTACTTC. This encodes CASSVWTGGDEQYF.

The chain joins TRBV6-5 to TRBJ2-7; D not resolved. CDR1 and CDR2 (germline): MNHEY, SVGAGI. Trimming removed 0 bases at V and 5 bases at J, with 17 bases between. The CDR3 is 16 amino acids. CDR3 residues: CASSYSIRQRRDEQYF. Written as DNA, the CDR3 is TGTGCCAGCAGTTACTCGATCCGGCAGCGAAGAGACGAGCAGTACTTC.

The chain uses TRBV4-1 and TRBJ2-1, with 12 bases that match TRBD2. Germline CDR1 MGHRA, CDR2 YSYEKL. The CDR3 loop spans 15 amino acids. V shed 4 bases, J shed 3 bases, and the junction held 1 base outside the gene matches. CDR3 residues: CASSLTSGSYNEQFF. In DNA, the CDR3 is TGCGCCAGCAGCCTGACTAGCGGGAGCTACAATGAGCAGTTCTTC.

Written as DNA, the CDR3 is TGTGCCAGCAGCCCGGGACTAGTGTGGAATGAGCAGTTCTTC. Protein sequence: CASSPGLVWNEQFF. The chain combines TRBV7-2 with TRBJ2-1; 8 bases align to TRBD2. Germline CDR1 SGHTA, CDR2 FQGNSA. The CDR3 spans 14 residues. V dropped 5 bases and J dropped 7; count of bases not matched to a gene: 7.

This clone was counted once. V and J are TRBV7-2 and TRBJ2-1, with 15 bases that match TRBD2. This CDR3 is 16 amino acids long. In germline, CDR1 is SGHTA, CDR2 FQGNSA. Unmatched junction bases numbered 8, after V lost 6 bases and J lost 8 bases. The CDR3 DNA sequence: TGTGCCAGCAGACTCGGGACTAGCGGGAGGAAGGATGAGCAGTTCTTC. Translation gives CASRLGTSGRKDEQFF.

This rearrangement joins TRBV29-1 to TRBJ1-1; no reliable D call. The V and J ends lost 6 bases and 0 bases respectively, with 8 bases between them. The CDR3 is 12 residues long. Germline CDR1 and CDR2: SQVTM and ANQGSEA. The CDR3 nucleotides are TGCAGCGTAGACCTCATGAACACTGAAGCTTTCTTT. Its protein is CSVDLMNTEAFF.